What follows describes a single T cell receptor (beta chain). The data belong to a study of blood T cell repertoires in COVID-19. Study background: The study drew acute and convalescent COVID-19 samples from the United States, Italy and Spain. T cells, B-cell-depleted T cells, or PBMCs supplied cDNA or gDNA.

The CDR3 runs 14 residues. Looked up from germline, CDR1 is LGHNA and CDR2 is YNFKEQ. V shed 4 bases and J shed 0 bases, with 8 bases lying between them. Original analysis: Reference gene primer amplification gave nucleated cell count estimates. Using immunoSEQ multiplex PCR, the repertoire was profiled, and TCRdb retains in-frame clones only, with some absent. The V and J calls and clone size are taken from that table; D and trimming were inferred from the DNA. The sample has about 80,000 clones, around 80% seen once. This chain links TRBV4-2 with TRBJ2-3, with a tentative D call TRBD2 (5 bases). The clonotype comes from a human donor in a cohort sampled during active COVID-19. The sequenced sample consisted of peripheral blood. CDR3 DNA: TGTGCCAGCAGCCCGGACTTTAGCACAGATACGCAGTATTTT. Its translation is CASSPDFSTDTQYF.